This TCR beta chain was observed in a study of T cells in Graves' hyperthyroidism and ophthalmopathy. Germline V gives CDR1 SGHVS, CDR2 FQNEAQ. This CDR3 has 16 residues. Deletions cut 6 bases from V and 9 bases from J, with 25 bases between. This clonotype was counted at least ten times. Amplified regions were TCR beta CDR3 sequences from RNA transcripts. With the HTBI primer set, the TCR CDR3 went through a first round of RT-PCR. Using its own MiXCR run on the multiplex PCR reads, TCRdb lists one record per CDR3 protein. The data show 550,000 to 600,000 distinct CDR3 sequences, 14% seen once. Each diagnosis was grounded in clinical symptoms, serum thyroxine and TRAb, thyroid ultrasound, and orbital computed tomography.

The genes are TRBV7-8 and TRBJ2-3; maybe TRBD2 (6 bases). Material: blood. The sequence was obtained from a woman aged 18-29 years with Graves' ophthalmopathy. The CDR3 sequence is CASRPTGTRVRVTQYF. The CDR3 DNA follows: TGTGCCAGCAGACCCACCGGGACTCGGGTTAGGGTGACGCAGTATTTT.